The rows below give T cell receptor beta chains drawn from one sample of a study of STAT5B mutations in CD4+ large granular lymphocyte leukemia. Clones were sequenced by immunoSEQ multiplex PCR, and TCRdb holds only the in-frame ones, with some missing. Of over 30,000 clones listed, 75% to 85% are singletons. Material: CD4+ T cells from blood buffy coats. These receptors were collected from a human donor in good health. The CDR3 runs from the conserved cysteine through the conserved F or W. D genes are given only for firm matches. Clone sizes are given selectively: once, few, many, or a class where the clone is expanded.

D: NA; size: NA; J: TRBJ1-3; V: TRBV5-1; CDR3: CASSLGQSGNTIYF; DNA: TGCGCCAGCAGCTTGGGACAGTCTGGAAACACCATATATTTT
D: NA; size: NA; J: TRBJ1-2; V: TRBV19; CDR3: CASSIDQNIGAYGYTF; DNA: TGTGCCAGTAGTATAGATCAGAACATTGGCGCCTATGGCTACACCTTC
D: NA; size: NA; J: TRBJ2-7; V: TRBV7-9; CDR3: CASSPTGTYEQYF; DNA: TGTGCCAGCAGCCCGACAGGAACCTACGAGCAGTACTTC
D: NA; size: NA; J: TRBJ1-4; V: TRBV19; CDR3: CASSLGYEKLFF; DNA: TGTGCCAGTAGTCTCGGATATGAAAAACTGTTTTTT
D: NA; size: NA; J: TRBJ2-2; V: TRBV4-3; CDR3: CASSQERTNTGELFF; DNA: TGCGCCAGCAGCCAAGAACGTACGAACACCGGGGAGCTGTTTTTT
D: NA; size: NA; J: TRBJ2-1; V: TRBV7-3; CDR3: CASSLRFGASYNEQFF; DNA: TGTGCCAGCAGCTTACGTTTCGGAGCCTCCTACAATGAGCAGTTCTTC
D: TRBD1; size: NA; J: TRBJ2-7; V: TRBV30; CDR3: CAWSRQGYEQYF; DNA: TGTGCCTGGAGTAGACAGGGGTACGAGCAGTACTTC
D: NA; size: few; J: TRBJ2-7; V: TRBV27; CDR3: CARKRGAYEQYF; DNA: TGTGCCAGGAAACGGGGGGCGTACGAGCAGTACTTC
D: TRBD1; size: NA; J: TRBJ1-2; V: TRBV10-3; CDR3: CAISRQGFDGYTF; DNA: TGTGCCATCAGCAGACAGGGGTTCGATGGCTACACCTTC
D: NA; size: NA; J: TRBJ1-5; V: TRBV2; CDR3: CASQVDSNQPQHF; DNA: TGTGCCAGTCAGGTAGATAGCAATCAGCCCCAGCATTTT
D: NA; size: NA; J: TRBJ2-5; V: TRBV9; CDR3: CASSVVSEETQYF; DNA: TGTGCCAGCAGCGTAGTCTCCGAGGAGACCCAGTACTTC
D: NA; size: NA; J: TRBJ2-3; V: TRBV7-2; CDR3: CASSFTSGDGTDTQYF; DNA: TGTGCCAGCAGCTTTACCAGCGGAGATGGCACAGATACGCAGTATTTT
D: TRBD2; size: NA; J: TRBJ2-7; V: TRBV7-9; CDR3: CASSSLAGVAIGEQYF; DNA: TGTGCCAGCAGCTCACTAGCGGGAGTAGCGATCGGCGAGCAGTACTTC